The entry below gives a single T cell receptor (beta chain) sequence along with its context. The authors' processing: Cell counts per sample came from amplifying reference gene primers. Sequencing was performed with immunoSEQ multiplex PCR; in TCRdb, only in-frame clones are kept and a portion is missing. Clone size and the V and J calls come from that table; the DNA yielded D and trimming. Seen here are a few hundred thousand clones, about 87% observed once, and the top ten hold 5.5% to 8%. The data were obtained in a study of blood T cell repertoires in COVID-19. Study as a whole: Collection of acute and convalescent COVID-19 samples took place in the United States, Italy and Spain. The cDNA or gDNA used as material had been derived from T cells, B-cell-depleted T cells, or PBMCs.

The CDR3 contains 15 residues. Germline trimming cut 0 bases from V and 8 bases from J; bases unmatched to any gene: 9. Germline V CDR1 and CDR2: SGHNT, YYREEE (reference sequence). This TCR was sampled from a woman aged 25 to 39 who had recovered from COVID-19. The rearrangement links TRBV5-4 to TRBJ1-2; 8 nucleotides line up with TRBD1. Sequenced input: peripheral blood. The CDR3 sequence: CASSLGTGFLEGYTF. CDR3 DNA: TGTGCCAGCAGCTTGGGGACAGGGTTCTTGGAGGGCTACACCTTC.